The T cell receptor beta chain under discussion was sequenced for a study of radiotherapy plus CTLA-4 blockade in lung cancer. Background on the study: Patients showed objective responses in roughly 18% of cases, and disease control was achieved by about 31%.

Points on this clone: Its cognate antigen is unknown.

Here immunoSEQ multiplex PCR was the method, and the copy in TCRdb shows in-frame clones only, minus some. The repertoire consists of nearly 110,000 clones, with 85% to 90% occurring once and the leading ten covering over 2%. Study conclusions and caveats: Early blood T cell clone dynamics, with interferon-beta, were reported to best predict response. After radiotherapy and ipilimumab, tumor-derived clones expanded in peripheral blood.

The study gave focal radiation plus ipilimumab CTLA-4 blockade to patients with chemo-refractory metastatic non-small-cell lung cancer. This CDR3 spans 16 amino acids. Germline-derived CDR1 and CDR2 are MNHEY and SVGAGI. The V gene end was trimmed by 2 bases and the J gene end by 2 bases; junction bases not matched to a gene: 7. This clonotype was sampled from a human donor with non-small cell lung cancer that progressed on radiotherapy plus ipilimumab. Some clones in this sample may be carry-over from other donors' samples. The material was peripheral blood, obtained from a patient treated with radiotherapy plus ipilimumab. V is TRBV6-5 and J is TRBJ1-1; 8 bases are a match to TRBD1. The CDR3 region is CASSYGGQGFNTEAFF. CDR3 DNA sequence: TGTGCCAGCAGTTACGGCGGACAGGGTTTCAACACTGAAGCTTTCTTT.